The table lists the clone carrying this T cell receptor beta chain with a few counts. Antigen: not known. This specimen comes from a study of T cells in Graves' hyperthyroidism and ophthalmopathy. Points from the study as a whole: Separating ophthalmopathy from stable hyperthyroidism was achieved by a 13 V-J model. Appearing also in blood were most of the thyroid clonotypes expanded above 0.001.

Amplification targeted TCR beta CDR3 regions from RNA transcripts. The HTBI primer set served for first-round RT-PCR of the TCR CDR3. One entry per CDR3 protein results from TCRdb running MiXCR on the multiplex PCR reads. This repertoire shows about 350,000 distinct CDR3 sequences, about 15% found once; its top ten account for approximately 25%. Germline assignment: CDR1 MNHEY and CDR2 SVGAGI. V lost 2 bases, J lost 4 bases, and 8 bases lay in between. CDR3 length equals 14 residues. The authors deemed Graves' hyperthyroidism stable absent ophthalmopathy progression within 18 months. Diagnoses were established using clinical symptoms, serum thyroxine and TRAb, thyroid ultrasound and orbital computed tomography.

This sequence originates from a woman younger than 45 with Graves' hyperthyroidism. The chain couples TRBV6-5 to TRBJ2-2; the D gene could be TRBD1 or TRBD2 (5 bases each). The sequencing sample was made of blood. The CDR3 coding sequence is TGTGCCAGCAGTTACGGGGACCCCACCGGGGAGCTGTTTTTT. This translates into CASSYGDPTGELFF.